The clone carrying this TCR beta chain has just one count. Antigen specificity is unknown. The data are from a study of OX40 agonist ivuxolimab in advanced cancers. Generated by immunoSEQ multiplex PCR, the TCRdb table keeps only in-frame clones and is missing some. The sample lists 65,000 to 85,000 clones, approximately 89% seen once, with about 2.3% in the top ten. V was trimmed by 2 bases and J by 1 base, leaving 3 bases between them. Germline CDR1 and CDR2: SGHTA and FQGTGA. The CDR3 contains 13 residues. The study, taken as a whole, reports: Researchers did not establish what antigens the expanded peripheral T cells target.

The sequences come from CD4+ or CD8+ T cells sorted from blood, collected in a trial of the OX40 agonist ivuxolimab. The rearrangement links TRBV7-3 to TRBJ1-5; D not certain. The sequence was collected from an adult with an advanced solid tumor such as melanoma, head and neck, liver or kidney cancer. CDR3 sequence (DNA): TGTGCCAGCAGCTTAGACAGCAATCAGCCCCAGCATTTT. Its protein product is CASSLDSNQPQHF.